This T cell receptor beta chain was captured by sequencing in a study of human T cells and chemical hapten exposure. Time point of the sample: patch test 1, 2 weeks after DPC sensitization. Indicated treatment: therapeutic diphenylcyclopropenone sensitization with weekly scalp DPC. TCRdb itself ran the RACE reads through MiXCR, one entry per CDR3 protein. The repertoire has around 100,000 distinct CDR3 sequences, about 10% of them found once; the top ten carry approximately 4%. The receptor was isolated from a woman aged 40 to 50 with alopecia areata. Some clones in this sample may be carry-over from other donors' samples. The sample here was whole blood, taken in connection with sensitization to the hapten diphenylcyclopropenone (DPC).

The DNA for the CDR3 is TGTGCCAGCAGCAGAGGGGCCTCGAACACTGAAGCTTTCTTT. Protein sequence: CASSRGASNTEAFF. J is TRBJ1-1 and V is TRBV7-6; possible D gene TRBD1, 5 bases. CDR3 length equals 14 residues. Germline CDR1 is SGHVS and CDR2 is FNYEAQ. Trimming removed 5 bases from V and 1 base from J, with 11 bases in between.